This TCR beta chain was recorded in a study of siplizumab effects on memory and regulatory T cells (dated by TCRdb to about 2019). As for the study more broadly: The study examined how the anti-CD2 antibody siplizumab affects alloreactive T-cell subsets in allogeneic mixed lymphocyte reactions built from human PBMCs. Overall study outcomes, separate from this receptor: A naive or memory phenotype could not be assigned to roughly 75-96% of proliferating CD4+ or CD8+ clones. Siplizumab significantly lowered the cumulative frequency of alloreactive sequences that could be traced to unstimulated CD4+ memory T cells. Among mappable alloreactive CD4+ clones, the Treg-derived fraction averaged around 63% with siplizumab versus around 29% in control reactions. Compared with memory T cells, unstimulated naive T cells appeared more diverse, and naive cells seemed to make a substantial contribution to the alloresponse. Sequences below about 10^-5 frequency were poorly captured, so only a minor fraction of alloreactive clones could be mapped to unstimulated subsets. The suppressive function of proliferating Tregs from siplizumab cultures was not functionally confirmed.

On this clone itself: Its antigen has not been determined. Qualities for individual bases were not recorded, and no much larger clone is one base off.

Library preparation employed the immunoSEQ multiplex PCR assay. The deep sequencing platform assayed about 91,000 TCR templates per sample. Genomic DNA extracted from sorted T cells was the material used for TCRbeta CDR3 sequencing. The source study handled its data this way. The R programming language was used for the clonal analysis of the TCRbeta CDR3 data. Alloreactive CD4+ and CD8+ clones were defined by comparing unstimulated samples with post-reaction CFSE-low samples. Alloreactive CD4+ clones were assigned to regulatory or non-regulatory origin by matching sequences to sorted unstimulated Treg and non-Treg repertoires. Held by TCRdb, this immuneACCESS table contains in-frame sequences only and omits some clones. Under half of the omission traces to an unresolved V gene where checked; the cause of the rest is unknown. V and J calls and clone size are as listed in that table; D and trimming were resolved from the DNA. The sample data list about 100,000 clones, and 80% to 95% of these were observed just once. The ten biggest clones cover approximately 12% of the sample.

The CDR3 contains 13 residues, cysteine and phenylalanine counted. Left in the record is the CDR3 DNA by itself, 39 bases read in frame from the first base. Trimming at the junction amounts to 0 bases on V and 7 bases on J, and the germline ends lie 7 bases apart. Via the germline V gene, CDR1 is SGHRS and CDR2 YFSETQ. Sorted unstimulated T cells and proliferating T cells recovered from mixed lymphocyte reactions were subjected to TCRbeta CDR3 sequencing. Fresh whole blood from roughly ten HLA-typed healthy donors served as the source for isolating PBMCs. To map where alloreactive clones came from, unstimulated CD4+ non-regulatory T cells were FACS-sorted.

Recombination joined TRBV5-1 with TRBJ2-2, with no D gene named confidently. Sequenced material: non-Treg CD4+ T cells sorted from blood. The cell subset or site label of this sample denotes: FACS-sorted unstimulated CD4+ non-regulatory T cells. The origin of this receptor is a human donor in good health. The CDR3 protein is CASSLARDGELFF. The base sequence is TGCGCCAGCAGCTTGGCCCGAGACGGGGAGCTGTTTTTT.